This T cell receptor beta chain comes out of a study of blood T cells in healthy people across ages. The total RNA that was extracted per sample amounted to at least 5 micrograms. Together with a sample-barcoded 5' primer, a J-beta primer mix was included in a second PCR lasting roughly 7 to 11 cycles. Any given sample supplied a minimum of 2.5 million CDR3-containing paired-end reads. Each CDR3 protein is one row after TCRdb ran MiXCR on the 5' RACE reads. Among about a million distinct CDR3 sequences listed, around 46% were seen once. As to this clonotype: Its target is not known. The junction differs from germline at one of its ends, possibly a read error.

Overall study findings and caveats: Among long-lived donors, naive CD4+ cells were more numerous and diversity higher than in aged donors. The study could not conclusively compare naive and antigen-experienced cells, given its unsorted PBMCs.

CDR3 length: 17 amino acids. From germline, CDR1 is LGHDT and CDR2 YNNKEL (reference sequence). The specimen was blood. The source is a man younger than 45 in good health. V and J are TRBV3-1 and TRBJ1-3; 11 nucleotides agree with TRBD1. The CDR3 nucleotides read TGTGCCAGCAGCCGTACGGGACAGGGGGTTTTTGGAGACACCATATATTTT. This sequence encodes CASSRTGQGVFGDTIYF.